What follows are 2 T cell receptor beta chains derived from one specimen sequenced in a study of T cell responses to AZD1222 COVID-19 vaccine. Data came from immunoSEQ multiplex PCR; TCRdb stores just in-frame clones and leaves some out. The data hold about 140,000 clones, with 90% to 95% observed a single time. The input for sequencing was peripheral blood, taken on day 0 of MenACWY control vaccination. Receptors were obtained from an adult in good health.

The chain carries TRBV5-4 and TRBJ1-2, with D unresolved. Germline V gene sequence: CDR1 SGHNT, CDR2 YYREEE (reference sequence). The CDR3 extends over 13 amino acids. Trimming took off 0 bases at V and 4 bases at J, with 7 bases between the two ends. CDR3 DNA: TGTGCCAGCAGCTTGGCCCCTTCCTATGGCTACACCTTC. Its translation: CASSLAPSYGYTF.

This clone is a singleton in its sample. The chain recombines TRBV5-6 with TRBJ2-3, with TRBD2 matching 7 bases. The CDR3 contains 13 residues. The junction had 7 bases not matched to a gene; V was cut back by 4 bases and J by 8 bases. Germline loops: CDR1 SGHDT, CDR2 YYEEEE. DNA of the CDR3: TGTGCCAGCAGCGCTCGGACTAGATCTACGCAGTATTTT. It specifies CASSARTRSTQYF.